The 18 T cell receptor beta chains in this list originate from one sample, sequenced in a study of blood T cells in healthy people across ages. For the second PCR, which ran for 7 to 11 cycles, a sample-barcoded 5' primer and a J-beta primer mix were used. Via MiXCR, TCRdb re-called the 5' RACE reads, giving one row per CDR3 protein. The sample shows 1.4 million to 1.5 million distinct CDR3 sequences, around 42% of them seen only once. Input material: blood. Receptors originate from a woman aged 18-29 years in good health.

CDR3 sequence: CASLSPGGTDEQYF. The CDR3 bases are TGTGCCAGCCTTTCCCCTGGCGGAACCGACGAGCAGTACTTC. The gene calls are TRBV9 and TRBJ2-7; D ambiguous. V lost 7 bases and J 5 bases, leaving 19 bases between the germline ends. CDR3 size: 14 residues. CDR1 is SGDLS, CDR2 YYNGEE, per germline.

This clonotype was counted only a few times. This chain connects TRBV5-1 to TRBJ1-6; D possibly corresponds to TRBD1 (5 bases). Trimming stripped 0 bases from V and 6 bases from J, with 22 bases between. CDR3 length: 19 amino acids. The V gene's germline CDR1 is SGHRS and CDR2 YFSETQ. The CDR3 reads CASSLAQSQGREFNSPLHF. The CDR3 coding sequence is TGCGCCAGCAGCTTGGCCCAATCTCAGGGACGGGAGTTTAATTCACCCCTCCACTTT.

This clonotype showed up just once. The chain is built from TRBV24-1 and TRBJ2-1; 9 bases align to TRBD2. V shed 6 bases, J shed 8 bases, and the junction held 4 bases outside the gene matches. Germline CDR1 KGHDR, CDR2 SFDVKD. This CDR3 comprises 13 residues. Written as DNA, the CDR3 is TGTGCCACCAGTACCGGGACTAGCTATGAGCAGTTCTTC. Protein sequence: CATSTGTSYEQFF.

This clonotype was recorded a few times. For the CDR3, the DNA is TGCAGCGTCAAGACAGGATCCGGGGAGACCCAGTACTTC. Translating gives CSVKTGSGETQYF. The chain joins TRBV29-1 to TRBJ2-7; D might be TRBD1 (6 bases). The DNA matches TRBJ2-5 better at its end, which makes the J call doubtful. From germline, CDR1 is SQVTM and CDR2 ANQGSEA. The CDR3 runs 13 residues.

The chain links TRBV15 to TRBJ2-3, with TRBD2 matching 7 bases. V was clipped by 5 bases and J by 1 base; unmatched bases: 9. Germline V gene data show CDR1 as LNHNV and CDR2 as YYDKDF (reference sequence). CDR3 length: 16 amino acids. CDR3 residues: CATSRGTTLGTDTQYF. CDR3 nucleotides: TGTGCCACCAGCCGAGGGACTACACTCGGCACAGATACGCAGTATTTT.

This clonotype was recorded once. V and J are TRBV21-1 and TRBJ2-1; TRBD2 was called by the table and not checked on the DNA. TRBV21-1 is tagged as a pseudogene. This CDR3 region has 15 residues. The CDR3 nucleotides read TGTGCCAGCAGCAAAGGGACTAGCGACTACAATGAGCAGTTCTTC. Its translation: CASSKGTSDYNEQFF.

CDR3 loop: CASRNPGRETQYF. Here the CDR3 DNA reads TGTGCCAGCCGTAATCCAGGCAGGGAGACCCAGTACTTC. The rearrangement joins TRBV28 to TRBJ2-5; D is unclear. The V gene's germline CDR1 is MDHEN and CDR2 SYDVKM. This CDR3 contains 13 residues. V lost 8 bases to trimming and J lost 5 bases, with 15 bases between them.

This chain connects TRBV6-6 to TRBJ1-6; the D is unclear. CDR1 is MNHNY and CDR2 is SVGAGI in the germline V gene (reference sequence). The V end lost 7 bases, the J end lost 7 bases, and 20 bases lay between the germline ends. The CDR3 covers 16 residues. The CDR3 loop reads CASNPARFSDNSPLHF. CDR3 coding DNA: TGTGCCAGCAACCCTGCCAGGTTTTCGGACAATTCACCCCTCCACTTT.

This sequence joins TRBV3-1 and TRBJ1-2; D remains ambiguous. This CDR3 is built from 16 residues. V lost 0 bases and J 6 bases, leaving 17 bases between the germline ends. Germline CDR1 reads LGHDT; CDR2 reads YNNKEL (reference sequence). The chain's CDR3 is CASSQEVNRWGDGYTF. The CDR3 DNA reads TGTGCCAGCAGCCAAGAGGTAAACCGCTGGGGAGATGGCTACACCTTC.

CDR3 residues: CSASGLAGHTYEQYF. CDR3 coding DNA: TGCAGTGCTAGTGGACTAGCGGGCCATACCTACGAGCAGTACTTC. The chain couples TRBV20-1 to TRBJ2-5; 11 nucleotides line up with TRBD2. The J call is doubtful: the DNA matches TRBJ2-7 better. CDR3 length: 15 amino acids. Germline V CDR1 and CDR2: DFQATT, SNEGSKA (reference sequence).

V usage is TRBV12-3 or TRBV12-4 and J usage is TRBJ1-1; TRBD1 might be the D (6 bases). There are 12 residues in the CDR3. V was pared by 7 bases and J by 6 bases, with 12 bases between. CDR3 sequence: CASIRPGAEAFF. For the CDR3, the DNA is TGTGCCAGCATCCGCCCAGGGGCTGAAGCTTTCTTT.

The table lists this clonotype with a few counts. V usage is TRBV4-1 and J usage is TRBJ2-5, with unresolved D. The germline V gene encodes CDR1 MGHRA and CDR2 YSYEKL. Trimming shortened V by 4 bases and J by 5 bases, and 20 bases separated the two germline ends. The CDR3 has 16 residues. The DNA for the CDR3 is TGCGCCAGCAGCCCTTCGCACAGAATCGTCCAGGAGACCCAGTACTTC. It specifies CASSPSHRIVQETQYF.

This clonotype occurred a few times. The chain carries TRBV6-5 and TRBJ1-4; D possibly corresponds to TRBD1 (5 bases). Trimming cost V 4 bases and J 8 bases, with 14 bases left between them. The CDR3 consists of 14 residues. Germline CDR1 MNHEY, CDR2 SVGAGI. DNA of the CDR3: TGTGCCAGCAGTTCCGGGGAGGGGTGGGAAAAACTGTTTTTT. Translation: CASSSGEGWEKLFF.

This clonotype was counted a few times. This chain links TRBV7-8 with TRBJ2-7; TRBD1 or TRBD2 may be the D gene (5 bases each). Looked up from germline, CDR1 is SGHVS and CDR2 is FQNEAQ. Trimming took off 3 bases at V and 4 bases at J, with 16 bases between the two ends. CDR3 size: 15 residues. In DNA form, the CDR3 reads TGTGCCAGCAGCTTTTCGGGGACGGTCGGGTACGAGCAGTACTTC. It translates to CASSFSGTVGYEQYF.

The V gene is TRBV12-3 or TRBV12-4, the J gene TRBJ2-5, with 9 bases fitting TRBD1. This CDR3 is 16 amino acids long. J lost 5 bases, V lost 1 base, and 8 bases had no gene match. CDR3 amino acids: CASSLGRGQGMETQYF. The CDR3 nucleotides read TGTGCCAGCAGTTTAGGAAGGGGACAGGGTATGGAGACCCAGTACTTC.

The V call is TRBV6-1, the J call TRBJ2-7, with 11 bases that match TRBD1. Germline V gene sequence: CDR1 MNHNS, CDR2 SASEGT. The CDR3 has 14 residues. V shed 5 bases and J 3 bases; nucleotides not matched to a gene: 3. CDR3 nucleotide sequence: TGTGCCAGCAGTTGGACAGGGGGCTTCTACGAGCAGTACTTC. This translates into CASSWTGGFYEQYF.

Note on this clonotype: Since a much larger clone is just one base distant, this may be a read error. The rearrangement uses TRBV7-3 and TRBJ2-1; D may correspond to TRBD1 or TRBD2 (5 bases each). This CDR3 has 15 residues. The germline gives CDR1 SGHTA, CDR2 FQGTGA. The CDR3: CASNLKGSSYNEQFF. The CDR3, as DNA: TGTGCCAGCAACTTAAAGGGGAGCTCCTACAATGAGCAGTTCTTC.

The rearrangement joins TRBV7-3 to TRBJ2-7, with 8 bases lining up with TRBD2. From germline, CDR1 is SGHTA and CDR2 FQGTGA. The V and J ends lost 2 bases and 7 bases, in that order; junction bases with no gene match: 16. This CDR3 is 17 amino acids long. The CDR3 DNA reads TGTGCCAGCAGCTTATATCCTGCGGGGGGTTCCGGGAATGAGCAGTACTTC. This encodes CASSLYPAGGSGNEQYF.